This T cell receptor beta chain was identified in a study of blood T cell repertoires in COVID-19. Study context: Material from acute and convalescent COVID-19 was sourced from the United States, Italy and Spain. The cDNA or gDNA used as material had been derived from T cells, B-cell-depleted T cells, or PBMCs.

Per the authors' pipeline: From reference gene primer amplification, estimates of nucleated cell counts were derived. Some clones are missing from TCRdb's copy, which holds only in-frame ones; the method was immunoSEQ multiplex PCR. V, J and clone size reflect that table, while D and trimming were determined from the DNA. The sample has fewer than 250,000 clones; approximately 85% are singletons. This CDR3 has 13 residues. The germline V gene encodes CDR1 SGHRS and CDR2 YFSETQ. V gave up 4 bases and J gave up 6 bases, with 12 bases separating them. The chain joins TRBV5-1 to TRBJ2-3; D is perhaps TRBD1 (5 bases). Sequencing was done on a sample of peripheral blood. This sequence originates from a woman in her seventies with acute or convalescent COVID-19. DNA for the CDR3: TGCGCCAGCAGCCCTTGGGGCCTTGATACGCAGTATTTT. As protein: CASSPWGLDTQYF.